Reported below is one TCR beta chain. Germline assignment: CDR1 KGHSH and CDR2 LQKENI. This CDR3 spans 14 amino acids. V shed 3 bases and J shed 1 base, with 10 bases lying between them. The record originates from a study of blood T cell repertoires in COVID-19. Study-wide background: Samples of COVID-19 (acute and convalescent) were obtained from the United States, Italy and Spain. Sources were T cells, B-cell-depleted T cells, or PBMCs; the material itself was cDNA or gDNA.

Authors' processing steps: Nucleated cell number was recorded as an estimate derived from reference gene primer amplification. Clones were sequenced by immunoSEQ multiplex PCR, and TCRdb holds only the in-frame ones, with some missing. V, J and clone size are those of that table, while D and trimming were read from the DNA. Of over 30,000 clones in the sample, roughly three quarters are singletons; the top ten hold about a sixth. The receptor comes from a human donor in a cohort sampled during active COVID-19. Sequenced input: peripheral blood. This chain joins TRBV18 and TRBJ2-7; tentatively, D is TRBD1 (6 bases). The CDR3 DNA is TGTGCCAGCTCACCCGGGACAACTTCCTACGAGCAGTACTTC. Its translation: CASSPGTTSYEQYF.